The 12 T cell receptor beta chains listed next were all sequenced from one sample in a study of PD-1 blockade in mismatch repair-deficient tumors. TCRdb's table, derived via immunoSEQ multiplex PCR, lists solely in-frame clones and lacks some. The data hold under 150,000 clones, with approximately 86% observed a single time. The sample consisted of peripheral blood, taken 44 weeks after starting pembrolizumab. Receptors were obtained from an adult with mismatch repair-deficient cancer.

J is TRBJ2-5 and V is TRBV6-5; 8 bases are a match to TRBD1. The J segment lost 6 bases and the V segment lost 2 bases, leaving 2 bases of the junction unmatched. CDR1 and CDR2 from the germline V gene are MNHEY and SVGAGI. The CDR3 is 13 amino acids. The CDR3 sequence is CASSYRTGQTQYF. The CDR3 DNA reads TGTGCCAGCAGTTACCGGACAGGGCAGACCCAGTACTTC.

The rearrangement joins TRBV21-1 to TRBJ2-7. TRBV21-1 is labeled a pseudogene. The CDR3 extends over 16 amino acids. The DNA for the CDR3 is TGTGCCAGCAGCAGACTCGGACCACCTCCCCTCTACGAGCAGTACTTC. Translation: CASSRLGPPPLYEQYF.

V and J are TRBV11-3 and TRBJ2-5; 15 bases are a match to TRBD2. V lost 5 bases, J lost 3 bases, and 7 bases stayed unmatched. This CDR3 is 17 amino acids long. Germline V gene sequence: CDR1 SGHNT, CDR2 YENEEA. This chain's CDR3 is CASSPGLAGGPEETQYF. The DNA of the CDR3 is TGTGCCAGCAGCCCTGGACTAGCGGGAGGGCCGGAAGAGACCCAGTACTTC.

The chain recombines TRBV28 with TRBJ1-2; 7 nucleotides line up with TRBD1. There are 12 residues in the CDR3. V lost 6 bases and J lost 5; bases outside the gene matches: 3. Germline V lookup: CDR1 MDHEN, CDR2 SYDVKM. The DNA of the CDR3 is TGTGCCAGCAGCGACAGGGTATATGGCTACACCTTC. It codes for CASSDRVYGYTF.

This clone appeared a few times. The chain is built from TRBV7-9 and TRBJ2-2; 9 bases map to TRBD1. Per the germline V gene, CDR1 is SEHNR and CDR2 is FQNEAQ (reference sequence). The CDR3 contains 13 residues. V was pared by 11 bases and J by 5 bases, with 6 bases of the junction left unmatched. Here the CDR3 DNA reads TGTGCCGGCGGGGACAGGGTAACCGGGGAGCTGTTTTTT. This sequence encodes CAGGDRVTGELFF. The whole variable domain, filled in from reference TRBV7-9 and TRBJ2-2, reads DTGVSQNPRHKITKRGQNVTFRCDPISEHNRLYWYRQTLGQGPEFLTYFQNEAQLEKSRLLSDRFSAERPKGSFSTLEIQRTEQGDSAMYLCAGGDRVTGELFFGEGSRLTVL.

This clone was counted once. The V call is TRBV23-1, the J call TRBJ2-7, with D perhaps assigned TRBD1 or TRBD2 (5 bases each). TRBV23-1 is classed as an ORF, of uncertain function. The CDR3 spans 16 residues. With 8 bases removed from V and 3 bases from J, the gap between germline ends came to 23 bases. For the CDR3, the DNA is TGCGCCAGCTATAAGCCCGGGACGGAAACTTTCTACGAGCAGTACTTC. Its translation: CASYKPGTETFYEQYF.

The chain joins TRBV18 to TRBJ1-4; TRBD1 aligns across 8 bases. The germline V gene encodes CDR1 KGHSH and CDR2 LQKENI. CDR3 length: 15 residues. The V segment lost 3 bases and the J segment 7 bases; nucleotides outside the gene matches: 7. The CDR3 here is CASSPTGVLFEKLFF. For the CDR3, the DNA is TGTGCCAGCTCACCGACAGGGGTATTGTTTGAAAAACTGTTTTTT.

The J gene is TRBJ2-7, the V gene TRBV2; tentative D call: TRBD2 (5 bases). Germline V lookup: CDR1 SNHLY, CDR2 FYNNEI. This CDR3 region has 14 residues. The germline V and J ends were trimmed by 2 bases and 2 bases, with 10 bases remaining between them. CDR3 protein: CASSELGVAYEQYF. In DNA form, the CDR3 reads TGTGCCAGCAGTGAACTCGGGGTTGCCTACGAGCAGTACTTC.

J is TRBJ2-5 and V is TRBV7-9; 9 bases map to TRBD1. The J call may be in error: the DNA end matches TRBJ2-7 better. Germline lookup yields CDR1 SEHNR and CDR2 FQNEAQ (reference sequence). The CDR3 extends over 14 amino acids. CDR3 region: CASSTGQGEHEQYF. The CDR3, as DNA: TGTGCCAGCAGCACGGGACAGGGTGAGCACGAGCAGTACTTC.

The V call is TRBV10-2, the J call TRBJ2-3, with D possibly matching TRBD2 (5 bases). This CDR3 contains 14 residues. V dropped 7 bases and J dropped 0 bases, with 11 bases sitting between them. Germline-derived CDR1 and CDR2 are WSHSY and SAAADI. The CDR3 loop reads CASMGRTSTDTQYF. CDR3 nucleotide sequence: TGCGCCAGCATGGGGAGAACTAGCACAGATACGCAGTATTTT.

The V call is TRBV5-1, the J call TRBJ2-4; unclear D gene. The V end was cut by 0 bases, the J end by 6 bases, with 7 bases between. Germline CDR1 reads SGHRS; CDR2 reads YFSETQ. This CDR3 contains 13 residues. The CDR3 sequence: CASSLDSGNIQYF. In DNA form, the CDR3 reads TGCGCCAGCAGCTTGGACAGTGGAAACATTCAGTACTTC.

This clone has a single count. The CDR3 bases are TGTGCCAGCAGTGACAGCGCGGCCCTAAGTTGGGAGCAGTTCTTC. Protein sequence: CASSDSAALSWEQFF. The chain has TRBV2 and TRBJ2-1; D unresolved. This CDR3 contains 15 residues. The V gene lost 3 bases and the J gene lost 10 bases, with 19 bases spanning the gap. Per germline, CDR1 SNHLY and CDR2 FYNNEI.